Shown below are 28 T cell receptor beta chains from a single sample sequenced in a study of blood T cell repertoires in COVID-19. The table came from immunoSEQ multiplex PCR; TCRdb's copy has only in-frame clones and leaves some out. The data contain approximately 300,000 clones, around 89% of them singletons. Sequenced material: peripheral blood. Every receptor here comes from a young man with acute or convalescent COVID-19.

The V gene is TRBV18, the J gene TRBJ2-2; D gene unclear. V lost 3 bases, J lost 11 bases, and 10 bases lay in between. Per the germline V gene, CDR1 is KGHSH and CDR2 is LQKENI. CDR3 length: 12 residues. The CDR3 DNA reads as TGTGCCAGCTCACCGTCCGGTTTAGAGCTGTTTTTT. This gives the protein CASSPSGLELFF.

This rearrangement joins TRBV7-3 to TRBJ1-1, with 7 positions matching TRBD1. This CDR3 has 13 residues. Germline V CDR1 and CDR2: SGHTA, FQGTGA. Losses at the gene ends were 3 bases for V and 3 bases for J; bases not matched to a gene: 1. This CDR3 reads CASSFTGDTEAFF. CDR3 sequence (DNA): TGTGCCAGCAGCTTCACAGGGGACACTGAAGCTTTCTTT. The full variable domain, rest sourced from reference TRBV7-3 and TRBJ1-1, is GAGVSQTPSNKVTEKGKYVELRCDPISGHTALYWYRQSLGQGPEFLIYFQGTGAADDSGLPNDRFFAVRPEGSVSTLKIQRTERGDSAVYLCASSFTGDTEAFFGQGTRLTVV.

The CDR3 protein is CASRNTGYYNEQFF. CDR3 DNA sequence: TGTGCCAGCAGGAATACAGGGTACTACAATGAGCAGTTCTTC. The chain links TRBV27 to TRBJ2-1, with TRBD1 as a possible D gene (6 bases). Germline assignment: CDR1 MNHEY and CDR2 SMNVEV (reference sequence). There are 14 residues in the CDR3. V was cut by 6 bases and J by 3 bases, with 12 bases left in between.

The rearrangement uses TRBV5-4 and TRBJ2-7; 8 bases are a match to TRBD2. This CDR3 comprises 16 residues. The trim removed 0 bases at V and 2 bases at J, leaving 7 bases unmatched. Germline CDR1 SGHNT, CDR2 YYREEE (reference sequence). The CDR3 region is CASSLGDGRGPYEQYF. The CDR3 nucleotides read TGTGCCAGCAGCTTGGGAGACGGGAGGGGCCCCTACGAGCAGTACTTC.

The CDR3 bases are TGTGCCAGCAGTTCGGTGGGGGACAGGCCCTACGAGCAGTACTTC. Translating gives CASSSVGDRPYEQYF. This chain connects TRBV28 to TRBJ2-7; TRBD1 matches 8 bases. Germline CDR1 and CDR2: MDHEN and SYDVKM. The CDR3 runs to 15 residues. V dropped 4 bases and J dropped 2; count of bases not matched to a gene: 7.

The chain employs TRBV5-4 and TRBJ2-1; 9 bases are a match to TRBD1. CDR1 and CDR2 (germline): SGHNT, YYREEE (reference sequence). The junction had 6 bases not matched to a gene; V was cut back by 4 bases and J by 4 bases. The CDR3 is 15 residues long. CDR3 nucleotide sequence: TGTGCCAGCAGCCCCCGGGACAGGGCTTACAATGAGCAGTTCTTC. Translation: CASSPRDRAYNEQFF.

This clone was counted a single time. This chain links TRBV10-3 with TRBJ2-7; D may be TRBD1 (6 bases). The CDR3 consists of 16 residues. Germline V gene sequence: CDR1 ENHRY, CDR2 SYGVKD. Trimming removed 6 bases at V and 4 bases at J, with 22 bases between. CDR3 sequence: CAIRDVMGDKRYEQYF. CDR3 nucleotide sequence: TGTGCCATCAGAGACGTAATGGGGGACAAAAGATACGAGCAGTACTTC.

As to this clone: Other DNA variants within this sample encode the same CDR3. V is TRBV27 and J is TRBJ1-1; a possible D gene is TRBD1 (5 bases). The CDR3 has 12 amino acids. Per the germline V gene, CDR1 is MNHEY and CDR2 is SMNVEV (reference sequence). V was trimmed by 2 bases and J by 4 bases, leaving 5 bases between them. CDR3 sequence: CASSLRGTEAFF. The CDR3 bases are TGTGCCAGCAGTTTAAGGGGCACTGAAGCTTTCTTT.

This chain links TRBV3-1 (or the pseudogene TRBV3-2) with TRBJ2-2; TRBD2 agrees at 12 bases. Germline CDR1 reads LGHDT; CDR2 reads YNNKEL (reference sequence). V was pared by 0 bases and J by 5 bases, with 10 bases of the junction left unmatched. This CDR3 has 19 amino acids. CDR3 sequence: CASSQDRASGGAGTGELFF. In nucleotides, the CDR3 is TGTGCCAGCAGCCAAGATCGGGCTAGCGGGGGGGCGGGGACCGGGGAGCTGTTTTTT.

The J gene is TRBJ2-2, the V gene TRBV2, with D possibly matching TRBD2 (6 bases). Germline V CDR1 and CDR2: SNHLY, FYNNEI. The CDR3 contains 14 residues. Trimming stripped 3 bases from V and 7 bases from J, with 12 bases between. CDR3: CASSEGGAGGELFF. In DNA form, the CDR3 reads TGTGCCAGCAGTGAGGGGGGTGCAGGCGGGGAGCTGTTTTTT.

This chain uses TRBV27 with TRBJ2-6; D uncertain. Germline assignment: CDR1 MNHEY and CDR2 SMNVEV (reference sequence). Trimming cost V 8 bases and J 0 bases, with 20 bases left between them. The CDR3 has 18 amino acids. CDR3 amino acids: CASPHCPGLSSGANVLTF. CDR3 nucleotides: TGTGCCAGCCCTCATTGTCCAGGCCTAAGCTCTGGGGCCAACGTCCTGACTTTC.

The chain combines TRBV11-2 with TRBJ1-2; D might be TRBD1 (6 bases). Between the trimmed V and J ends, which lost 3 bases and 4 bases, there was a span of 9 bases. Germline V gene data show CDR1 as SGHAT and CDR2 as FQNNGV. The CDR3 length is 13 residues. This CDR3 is CASSLDSFYGYTF. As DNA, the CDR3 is TGTGCCAGCAGCTTGGACAGTTTCTATGGCTACACCTTC.

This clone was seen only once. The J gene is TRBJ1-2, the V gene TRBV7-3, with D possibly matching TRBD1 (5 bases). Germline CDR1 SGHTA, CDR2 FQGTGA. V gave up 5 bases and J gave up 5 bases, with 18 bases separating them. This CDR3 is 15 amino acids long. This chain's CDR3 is CASSPDRDSPYGYTF. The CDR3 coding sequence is TGTGCCAGCAGCCCTGACCGGGACTCCCCGTATGGCTACACCTTC. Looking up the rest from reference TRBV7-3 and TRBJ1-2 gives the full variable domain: GAGVSQTPSNKVTEKGKYVELRCDPISGHTALYWYRQSLGQGPEFLIYFQGTGAADDSGLPNDRFFAVRPEGSVSTLKIQRTERGDSAVYLCASSPDRDSPYGYTFGSGTRLTVV.

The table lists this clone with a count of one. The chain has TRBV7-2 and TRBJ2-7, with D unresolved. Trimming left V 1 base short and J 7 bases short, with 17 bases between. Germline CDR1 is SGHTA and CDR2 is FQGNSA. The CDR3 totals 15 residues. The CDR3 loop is CASSLGQVFIGEQYF. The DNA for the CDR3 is TGTGCCAGCAGCTTAGGGCAGGTGTTTATTGGGGAGCAGTACTTC.

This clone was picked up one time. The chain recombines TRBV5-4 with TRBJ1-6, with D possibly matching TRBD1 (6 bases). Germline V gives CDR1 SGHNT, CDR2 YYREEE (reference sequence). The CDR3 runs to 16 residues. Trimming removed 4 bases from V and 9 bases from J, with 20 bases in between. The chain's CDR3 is CASSPAGGGLSSPLHF. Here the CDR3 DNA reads TGTGCCAGCAGCCCTGCCGGGGGGGGCTTGTCTTCACCCCTCCACTTT. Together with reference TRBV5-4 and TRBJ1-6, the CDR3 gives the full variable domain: ETGVTQSPTHLIKTRGQQVTLRCSSQSGHNTVSWYQQALGQGPQFIFQYYREEENGRGNFPPRFSGLQFPNYSSELNVNALELDDSALYLCASSPAGGGLSSPLHFGNGTRLTVT.

For the CDR3, the DNA is TGTGCCAGCAGTTTTGAGAATTCACCCCTCCACTTT. This sequence encodes CASSFENSPLHF. The chain recombines TRBV28 with TRBJ1-6, with no clear D. Trimming took 3 bases from V and 7 from J, leaving 4 bases between them. The CDR3 is 12 residues long. Germline CDR1 reads MDHEN; CDR2 reads SYDVKM. The full variable domain, in which reference TRBV28 and TRBJ1-6 provide the parts outside the CDR3, is DVKVTQSSRYLVKRTGEKVFLECVQDMDHENMFWYRQDPGLGLRLIYFSYDVKMKEKGDIPEGYSVSREKKERFSLILESASTNQTSMYLCASSFENSPLHFGNGTRLTVT.

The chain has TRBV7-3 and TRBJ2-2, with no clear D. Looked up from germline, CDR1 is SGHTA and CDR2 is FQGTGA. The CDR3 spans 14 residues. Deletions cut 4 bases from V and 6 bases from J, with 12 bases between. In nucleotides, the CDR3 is TGTGCCAGCAGCTCTTCCCCCCCGGCCGGGGAGCTGTTTTTT. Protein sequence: CASSSSPPAGELFF.

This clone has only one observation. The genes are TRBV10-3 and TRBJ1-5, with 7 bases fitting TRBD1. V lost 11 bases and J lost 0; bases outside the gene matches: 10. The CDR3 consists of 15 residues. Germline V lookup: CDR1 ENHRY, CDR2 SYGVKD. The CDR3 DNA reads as TGTGCCCTGCAGACAGGGCGATATAGCAATCAGCCCCAGCATTTT. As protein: CALQTGRYSNQPQHF.

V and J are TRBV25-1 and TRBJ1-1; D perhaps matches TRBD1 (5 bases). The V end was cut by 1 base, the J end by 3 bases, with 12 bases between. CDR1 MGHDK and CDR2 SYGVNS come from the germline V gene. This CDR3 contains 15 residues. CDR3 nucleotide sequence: TGTGCCAGCAGTGAATTTGGGGGGATAGACACTGAAGCTTTCTTT. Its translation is CASSEFGGIDTEAFF.

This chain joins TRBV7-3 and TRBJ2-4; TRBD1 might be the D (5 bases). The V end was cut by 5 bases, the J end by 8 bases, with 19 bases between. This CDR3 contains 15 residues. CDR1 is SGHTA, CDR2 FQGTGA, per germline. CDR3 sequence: CASSIYGLQGDIQYF. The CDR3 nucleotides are TGTGCCAGCAGCATCTACGGGCTTCAAGGGGACATTCAGTACTTC.

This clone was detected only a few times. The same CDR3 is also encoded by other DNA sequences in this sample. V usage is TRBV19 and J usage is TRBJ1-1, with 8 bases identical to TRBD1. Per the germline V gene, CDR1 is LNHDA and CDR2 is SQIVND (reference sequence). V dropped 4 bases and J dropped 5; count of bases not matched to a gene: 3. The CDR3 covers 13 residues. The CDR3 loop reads CASSTQGGTEAFF. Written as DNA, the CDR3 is TGTGCCAGTAGTACACAGGGGGGGACTGAAGCTTTCTTT.

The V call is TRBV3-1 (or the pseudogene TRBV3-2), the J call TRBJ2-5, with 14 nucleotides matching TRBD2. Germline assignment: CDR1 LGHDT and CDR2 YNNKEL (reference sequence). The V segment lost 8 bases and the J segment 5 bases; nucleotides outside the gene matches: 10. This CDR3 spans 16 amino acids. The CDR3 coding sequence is TGTGCCAGCGAGGGACTAGCGGGAGCCGGGAGGGAGACCCAGTACTTC. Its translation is CASEGLAGAGRETQYF.

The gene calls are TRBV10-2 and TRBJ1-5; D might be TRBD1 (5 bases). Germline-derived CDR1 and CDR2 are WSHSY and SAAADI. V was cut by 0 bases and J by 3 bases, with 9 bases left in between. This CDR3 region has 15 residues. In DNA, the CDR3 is TGCGCCAGCAGTGAGTCGGGGGGGGACAATCAGCCCCAGCATTTT. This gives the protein CASSESGGDNQPQHF.

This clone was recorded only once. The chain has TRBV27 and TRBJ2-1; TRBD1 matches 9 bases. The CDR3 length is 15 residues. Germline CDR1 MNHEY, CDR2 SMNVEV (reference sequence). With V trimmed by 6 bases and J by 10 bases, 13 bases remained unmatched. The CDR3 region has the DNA TGTGCCAGCAGCCGCGGGACAGGGTTCGGGAAAGAGCAGTTCTTC. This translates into CASSRGTGFGKEQFF.

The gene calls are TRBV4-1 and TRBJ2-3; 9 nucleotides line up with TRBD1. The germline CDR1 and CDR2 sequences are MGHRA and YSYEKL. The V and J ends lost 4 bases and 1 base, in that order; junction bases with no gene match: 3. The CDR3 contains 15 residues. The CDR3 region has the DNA TGCGCCAGCAGCCTACGACAGGGGGGCACAGATACGCAGTATTTT. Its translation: CASSLRQGGTDTQYF.

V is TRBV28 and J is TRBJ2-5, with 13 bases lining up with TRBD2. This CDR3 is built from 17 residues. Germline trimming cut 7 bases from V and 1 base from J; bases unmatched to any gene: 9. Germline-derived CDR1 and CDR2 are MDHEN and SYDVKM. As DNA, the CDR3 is TGTGCCAGCACCCGGACTAGCGGGAGTCGGGGCCAAGAGACCCAGTACTTC. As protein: CASTRTSGSRGQETQYF.

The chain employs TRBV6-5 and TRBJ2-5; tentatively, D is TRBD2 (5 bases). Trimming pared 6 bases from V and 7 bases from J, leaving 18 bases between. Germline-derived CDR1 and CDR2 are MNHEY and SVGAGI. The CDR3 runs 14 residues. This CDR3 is CASSVSSPSWTQYF. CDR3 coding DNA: TGTGCCAGCAGCGTCTCTAGCCCCAGTTGGACCCAGTACTTC.

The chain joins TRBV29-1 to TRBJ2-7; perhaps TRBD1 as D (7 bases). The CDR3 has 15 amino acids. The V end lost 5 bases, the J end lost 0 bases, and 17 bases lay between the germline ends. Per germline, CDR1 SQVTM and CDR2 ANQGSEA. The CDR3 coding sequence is TGCAGCGTTCAATCCGACAGGGAGGACTCCTACGAGCAGTACTTC. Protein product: CSVQSDREDSYEQYF.